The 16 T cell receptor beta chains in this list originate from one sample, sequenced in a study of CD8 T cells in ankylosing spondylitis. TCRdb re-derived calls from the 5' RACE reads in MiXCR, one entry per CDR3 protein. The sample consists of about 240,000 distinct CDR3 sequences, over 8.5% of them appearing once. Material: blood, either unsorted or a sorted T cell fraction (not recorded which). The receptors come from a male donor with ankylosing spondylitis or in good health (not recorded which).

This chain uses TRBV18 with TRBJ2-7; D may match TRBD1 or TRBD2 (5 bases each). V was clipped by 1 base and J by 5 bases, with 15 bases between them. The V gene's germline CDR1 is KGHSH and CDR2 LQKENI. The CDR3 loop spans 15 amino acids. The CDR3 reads CASSPRDGPSDEQYF. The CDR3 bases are TGTGCCAGCTCACCACGGGACGGTCCCTCGGACGAGCAGTACTTC.

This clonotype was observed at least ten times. The CDR3 is CASSPSPGTDTQYF. The CDR3 DNA follows: TGCGCCAGCAGCCCCTCTCCTGGGACAGATACGCAGTATTTT. V gene TRBV5-1 combines with J gene TRBJ2-3, with D unclear. Germline assignment: CDR1 SGHRS and CDR2 YFSETQ. The CDR3 has 14 residues. V lost 4 bases, J lost 3 bases, and 12 bases lay in between.

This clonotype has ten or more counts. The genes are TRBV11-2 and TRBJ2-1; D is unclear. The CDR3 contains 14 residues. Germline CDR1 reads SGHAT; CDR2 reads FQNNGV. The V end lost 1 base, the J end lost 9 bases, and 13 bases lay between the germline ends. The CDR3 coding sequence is TGTGCCAGCAGCTTAGCCCCATCAGGAGCTGAGCAGTTCTTC. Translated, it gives CASSLAPSGAEQFF.

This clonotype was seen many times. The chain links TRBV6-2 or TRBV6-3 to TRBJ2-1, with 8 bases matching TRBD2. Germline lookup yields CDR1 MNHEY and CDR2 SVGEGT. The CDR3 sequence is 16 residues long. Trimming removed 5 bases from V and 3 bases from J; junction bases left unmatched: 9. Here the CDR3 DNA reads TGTGCCAGCAGTACCGCAGGGACTAGTAGCTACAATGAGCAGTTCTTC. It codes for CASSTAGTSSYNEQFF.

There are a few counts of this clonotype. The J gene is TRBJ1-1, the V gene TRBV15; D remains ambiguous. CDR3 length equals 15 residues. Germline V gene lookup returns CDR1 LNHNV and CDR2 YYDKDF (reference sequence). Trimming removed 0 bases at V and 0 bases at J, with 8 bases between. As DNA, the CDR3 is TGTGCCACCAGCAGAGATCGCCCCGTGAACACTGAAGCTTTCTTT. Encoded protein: CATSRDRPVNTEAFF.

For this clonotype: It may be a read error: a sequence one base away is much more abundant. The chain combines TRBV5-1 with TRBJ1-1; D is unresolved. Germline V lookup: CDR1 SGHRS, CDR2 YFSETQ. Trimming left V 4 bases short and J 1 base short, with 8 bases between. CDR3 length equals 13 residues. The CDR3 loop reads CASSTHENTEAFF. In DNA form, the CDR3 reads TGCGCCAGCAGCACACACGAGAACACTGAAGCTTTCTTT.

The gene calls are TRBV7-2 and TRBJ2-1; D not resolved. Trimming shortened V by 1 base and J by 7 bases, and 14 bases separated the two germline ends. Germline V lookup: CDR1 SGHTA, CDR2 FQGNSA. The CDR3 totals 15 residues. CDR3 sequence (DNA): TGTGCCAGCAGCTTAGGAAGGTCCTTAACGAATGAGCAGTTCTTC. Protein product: CASSLGRSLTNEQFF.

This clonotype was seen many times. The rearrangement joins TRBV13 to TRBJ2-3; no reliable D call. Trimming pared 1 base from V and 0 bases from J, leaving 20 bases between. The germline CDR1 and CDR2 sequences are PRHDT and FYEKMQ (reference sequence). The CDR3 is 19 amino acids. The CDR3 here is CASSLEGEATNPSTDTQYF. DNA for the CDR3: TGTGCCAGCAGCTTAGAGGGTGAGGCGACCAACCCCAGCACAGATACGCAGTATTTT.

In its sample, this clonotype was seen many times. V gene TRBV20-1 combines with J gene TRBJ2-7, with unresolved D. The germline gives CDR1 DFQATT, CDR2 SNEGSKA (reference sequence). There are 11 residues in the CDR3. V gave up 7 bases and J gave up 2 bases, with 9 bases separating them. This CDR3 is CSVASAYEQYF. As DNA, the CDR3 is TGCAGTGTCGCTAGTGCCTACGAGCAGTACTTC.

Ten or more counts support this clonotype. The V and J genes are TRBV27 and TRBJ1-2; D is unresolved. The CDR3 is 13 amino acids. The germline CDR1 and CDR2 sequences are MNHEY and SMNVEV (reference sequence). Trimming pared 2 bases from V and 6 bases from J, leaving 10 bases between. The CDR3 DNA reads TGTGCCAGCAGTTTAGGCCCTAAGAATGGCTACACCTTC. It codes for CASSLGPKNGYTF.

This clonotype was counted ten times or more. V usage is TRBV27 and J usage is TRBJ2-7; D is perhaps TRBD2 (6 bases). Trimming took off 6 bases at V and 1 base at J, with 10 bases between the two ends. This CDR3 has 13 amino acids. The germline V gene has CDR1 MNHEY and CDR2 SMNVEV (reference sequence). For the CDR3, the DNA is TGTGCCAGCAGCCCTCTAGCGTCCTACGAGCAGTACTTC. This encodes CASSPLASYEQYF.

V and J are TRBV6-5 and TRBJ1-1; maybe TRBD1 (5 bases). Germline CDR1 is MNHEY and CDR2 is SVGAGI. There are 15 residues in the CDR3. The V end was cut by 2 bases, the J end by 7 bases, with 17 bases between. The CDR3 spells CASSYGPGPLGEAFF. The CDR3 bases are TGTGCCAGCAGTTACGGACCGGGGCCGTTGGGTGAAGCTTTCTTT.

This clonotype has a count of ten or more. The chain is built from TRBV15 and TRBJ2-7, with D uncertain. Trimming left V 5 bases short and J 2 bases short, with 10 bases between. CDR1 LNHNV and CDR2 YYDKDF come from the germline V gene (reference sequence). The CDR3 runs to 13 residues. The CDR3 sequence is CATSPAPAYEQYF. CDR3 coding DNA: TGTGCCACCAGCCCAGCGCCAGCCTACGAGCAGTACTTC. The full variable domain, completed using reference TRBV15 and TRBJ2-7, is DAMVIQNPRYQVTQFGKPVTLSCSQTLNHNVMYWYQQKSSQAPKLLFHYYDKDFNNEADTPDNFQSRRPNTSFCFLDIRSPGLGDTAMYLCATSPAPAYEQYFGPGTRLTVT.

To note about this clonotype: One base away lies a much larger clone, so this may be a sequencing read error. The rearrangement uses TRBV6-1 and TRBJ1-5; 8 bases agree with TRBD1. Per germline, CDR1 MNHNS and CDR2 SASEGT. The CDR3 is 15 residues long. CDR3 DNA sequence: TGTGCCAGCAAACAGGACAGGGAGGGCAATCAGCCCCAGCAATTT. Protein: CASKQDREGNQPQQF.

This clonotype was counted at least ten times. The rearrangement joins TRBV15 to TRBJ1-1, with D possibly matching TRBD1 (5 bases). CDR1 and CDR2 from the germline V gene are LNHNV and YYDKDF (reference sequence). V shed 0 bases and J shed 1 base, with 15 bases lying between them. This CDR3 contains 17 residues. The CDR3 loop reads CATSRDRSSGKNTEAFF. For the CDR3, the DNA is TGTGCCACCAGCAGAGATCGTTCGTCAGGGAAGAACACTGAAGCTTTCTTT.

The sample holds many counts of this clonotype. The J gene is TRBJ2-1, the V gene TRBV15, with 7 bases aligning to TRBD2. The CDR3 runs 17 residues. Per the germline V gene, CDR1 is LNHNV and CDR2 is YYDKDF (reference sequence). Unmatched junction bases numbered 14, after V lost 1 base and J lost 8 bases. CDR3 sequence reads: CATSRGVGGSEMDEQFF. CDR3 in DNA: TGTGCCACCAGCAGAGGGGTGGGAGGGTCTGAGATGGATGAGCAGTTCTTC.